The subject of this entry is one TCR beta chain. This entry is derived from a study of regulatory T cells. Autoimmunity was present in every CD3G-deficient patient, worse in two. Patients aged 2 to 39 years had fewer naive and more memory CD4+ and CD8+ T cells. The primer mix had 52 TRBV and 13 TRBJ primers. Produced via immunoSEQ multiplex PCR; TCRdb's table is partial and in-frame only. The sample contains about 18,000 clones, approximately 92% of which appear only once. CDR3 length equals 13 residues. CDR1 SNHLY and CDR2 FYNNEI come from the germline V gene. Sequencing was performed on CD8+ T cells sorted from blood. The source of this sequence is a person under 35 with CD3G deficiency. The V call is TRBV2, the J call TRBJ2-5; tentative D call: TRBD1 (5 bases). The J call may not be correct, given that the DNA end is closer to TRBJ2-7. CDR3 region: CASSEDMSYEQYF. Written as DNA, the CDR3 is TGTGCCAGCAGTGAGGACATGTCCTACGAGCAGTACTTC.